Listed here are 27 T cell receptor beta chains from one sample, sequenced in a study of blood T cell repertoires in COVID-19. Some clones are missing from TCRdb's copy, which holds only in-frame ones; the method was immunoSEQ multiplex PCR. The repertoire includes around 190,000 clones, approximately 89% of them detected once, and just under 8.5% sits in the top ten. The sequenced sample was peripheral blood. The receptors stem from a woman aged 55-70 years with acute or convalescent COVID-19.

V usage is TRBV3-1 (or the pseudogene TRBV3-2) and J usage is TRBJ1-2, with D possibly being TRBD1 (5 bases). In germline, CDR1 is LGHDT, CDR2 YNNKEL (reference sequence). CDR3 length equals 14 residues. The ends were cut back, 2 bases at V and 8 bases at J, with 15 bases in the middle. CDR3 nucleotide sequence: TGTGCCAGCAGCCAACCGGCCTCGGGGGGAGGCTACACCTTC. This translates into CASSQPASGGGYTF.

This sequence joins TRBV20-1 and TRBJ1-4; D ambiguous. This CDR3 contains 14 residues. Germline assignment: CDR1 DFQATT and CDR2 SNEGSKA (reference sequence). V lost 3 bases, J lost 3 bases, and 11 bases lay in between. The CDR3 nucleotides read TGCAGTGCTAGTTTCGGCAGGCCTAATGAAAAACTGTTTTTT. It yields the protein CSASFGRPNEKLFF.

This clone was recorded a few times. This rearrangement joins TRBV27 to TRBJ1-6, with 8 bases matching TRBD1. The ends lost 4 bases at V and 1 base at J; junction bases unmatched: 6. The CDR3 sequence is 17 residues long. Germline V gene lookup returns CDR1 MNHEY and CDR2 SMNVEV (reference sequence). The CDR3 here is CASSSGQGGSYNSPLHF. In DNA form, the CDR3 reads TGTGCCAGCAGTTCCGGACAGGGTGGGTCCTATAATTCACCCCTCCACTTT.

This clone occurred once. The V and J genes are TRBV7-6 and TRBJ2-3; 8 bases map to TRBD2. Germline values: CDR1 SGHVS, CDR2 FNYEAQ. There are 16 residues in the CDR3. J was trimmed by 1 base and V by 5 bases; bases with no gene match: 8. CDR3 sequence reads: CASSHSGSGGTDTQYF. The DNA for the CDR3 is TGTGCCAGCAGCCACAGCGGGAGTGGGGGCACAGATACGCAGTATTTT.

This clone was counted only a few times. The chain couples TRBV6-5 to TRBJ1-1; a weak D match, TRBD1 (5 bases). Germline CDR1 and CDR2: MNHEY and SVGAGI. Trimming left V 4 bases short and J 4 bases short, with 13 bases between. The CDR3 is 14 residues long. In DNA, the CDR3 is TGTGCCAGCAGTTGGGGGGGGTTGGGCACTGAAGCTTTCTTT. This sequence encodes CASSWGGLGTEAFF.

The chain recombines TRBV29-1 with TRBJ2-1, with no clear D. The CDR3 consists of 12 residues. With 1 base removed from V and 7 bases from J, the gap between germline ends came to 8 bases. CDR1 and CDR2 (germline): SQVTM, ANQGSEA. The CDR3 DNA is TGCAGCGTTGAAGGACTTATTAATGAGCAGTTCTTC. Its translation is CSVEGLINEQFF.

This chain joins TRBV5-1 and TRBJ1-1; 7 positions match TRBD1. The ends lost 7 bases at V and 5 bases at J; junction bases unmatched: 8. The CDR3 has 13 residues. CDR1 SGHRS and CDR2 YFSETQ come from the germline V gene. CDR3 region: CASAVQGETEAFF. In nucleotides, the CDR3 is TGCGCCAGCGCAGTTCAGGGGGAAACTGAAGCTTTCTTT.

This chain connects TRBV7-9 to TRBJ1-4, with D unclear. The ends were cut back, 3 bases at V and 7 bases at J, with 15 bases in the middle. The CDR3 spans 15 residues. The V gene's germline CDR1 is SEHNR and CDR2 FQNEAQ (reference sequence). In DNA, the CDR3 is TGTGCCAGCAGCTTCGGGAGATTCCGGGGTGAAAAACTGTTTTTT. Translated: CASSFGRFRGEKLFF.

This clone was counted only a few times. V is TRBV3-1 (or the pseudogene TRBV3-2) and J is TRBJ1-5, with a weak D call TRBD1 (5 bases). There are 14 residues in the CDR3. Germline V gene sequence: CDR1 LGHDT, CDR2 YNNKEL (reference sequence). V lost 1 base, J lost 7 bases, and 11 bases lay in between. Here the CDR3 DNA reads TGTGCCAGCAGCCAAGGGGGCGCGGGGCAGCCCCAGCATTTT. Its translation is CASSQGGAGQPQHF.

This clone was detected only once. This chain connects TRBV2 to TRBJ2-7; the D gene is possibly TRBD1 (5 bases). V was trimmed by 8 bases and J by 1 base, leaving 12 bases between them. The CDR3 sequence is 13 residues long. Per the germline V gene, CDR1 is SNHLY and CDR2 is FYNNEI. The CDR3 sequence is CASAVGPSYEQYF. Written as DNA, the CDR3 is TGTGCCAGCGCCGTGGGGCCATCCTACGAGCAGTACTTC.

This clone was observed a few times. The genes are TRBV30 and TRBJ2-2; weak D call: TRBD2 (5 bases). The CDR3 runs 15 residues. The germline CDR1 and CDR2 sequences are GTSNPN and SVGIG (reference sequence). Between the trimmed V and J ends, which lost 2 bases and 4 bases, there was a span of 14 bases. DNA of the CDR3: TGTGCCTGGAGTAGGGAGCGGCCATCCACCGGGGAGCTGTTTTTT. Its protein product is CAWSRERPSTGELFF. Drawing the rest from reference TRBV30 and TRBJ2-2, the complete variable domain is SQTIHQWPATLVQPVGSPLSLECTVEGTSNPNLYWYRQAAGRGLQLLFYSVGIGQISSEVPQNLSASRPQDRQFILSSKKLLLSDSGFYLCAWSRERPSTGELFFGEGSRLTVL.

Here the CDR3 reads CASSSGTGFATQYF. As DNA, the CDR3 is TGTGCCAGCAGCTCAGGGACAGGGTTCGCGACGCAGTATTTT. The rearrangement uses TRBV5-8 and TRBJ2-3; 9 nucleotides match TRBD1. Germline CDR1 and CDR2: SGHTS and YDEGEE. The V gene end was trimmed by 3 bases and the J gene end by 9 bases; junction bases not matched to a gene: 8. CDR3 length: 14 residues.

The V gene is TRBV5-1, the J gene TRBJ1-1; the match to TRBD1 covers 12 bases. The CDR3 covers 14 residues. In germline, CDR1 is SGHRS, CDR2 YFSETQ. The V segment lost 4 bases and the J segment 4 bases; nucleotides outside the gene matches: 2. CDR3 bases: TGCGCCAGCAGCGGGACAGGGGGCGGCACTGAAGCTTTCTTT. Encoded protein: CASSGTGGGTEAFF.

The chain carries TRBV27 and TRBJ2-3, with TRBD2 identical over 10 bases. CDR3 length: 15 residues. Per the germline V gene, CDR1 is MNHEY and CDR2 is SMNVEV (reference sequence). Losses at the gene ends were 6 bases for V and 6 bases for J; bases not matched to a gene: 9. The CDR3 spells CASRFIAGGGDTQYF. Here the CDR3 DNA reads TGTGCCAGCAGGTTCATAGCGGGAGGAGGGGATACGCAGTATTTT.

V usage is TRBV6-5 and J usage is TRBJ2-4; a possible D gene is TRBD2 (6 bases). Looked up from germline, CDR1 is MNHEY and CDR2 is SVGAGI. Trimming took 7 bases from V and 9 from J, leaving 10 bases between them. The CDR3 contains 11 residues. CDR3 sequence (DNA): TGTGCCAGCACCGGGGGAGGCATTCAGTACTTC. It specifies CASTGGGIQYF.

The V and J genes are TRBV30 and TRBJ1-3; a weak D match, TRBD1 (6 bases). This CDR3 spans 14 amino acids. The V gene's germline CDR1 is GTSNPN and CDR2 SVGIG (reference sequence). The V and J ends lost 4 bases and 3 bases respectively, with 13 bases between them. CDR3 region: CAWKTRGIGNTIYF. DNA for the CDR3: TGTGCCTGGAAGACCAGGGGAATTGGAAACACCATATATTTT.

To note about this clone: The same CDR3 can be traced to other DNA sequences in this sample. The J gene is TRBJ1-4, the V gene TRBV2, with 7 positions matching TRBD1. The CDR3 spans 13 residues. V was pared by 4 bases and J by 7 bases, with 3 bases of the junction left unmatched. Germline lookup yields CDR1 SNHLY and CDR2 FYNNEI. CDR3 in amino acids: CASSGQGGEKLFF. The CDR3 nucleotides read TGTGCCAGCAGTGGACAGGGCGGTGAAAAACTGTTTTTT.

The J gene is TRBJ1-5, the V gene TRBV6-5; D is unresolved. Deletions cut 6 bases from V and 6 bases from J, with 12 bases between. The CDR3 length is 13 residues. Germline assignment: CDR1 MNHEY and CDR2 SVGAGI. In nucleotides, the CDR3 is TGTGCCAGCAGACGGACGGGAGGTCAGCCCCAGCATTTT. Encoded protein: CASRRTGGQPQHF.

The V call is TRBV29-1, the J call TRBJ2-3; 9 positions match TRBD2. The CDR3 has 15 amino acids. The germline CDR1 and CDR2 sequences are SQVTM and ANQGSEA. The trim removed 6 bases at V and 0 bases at J, leaving 7 bases unmatched. The CDR3 region has the DNA TGCAGCGTAACTCCCGGGACTAGCAGCACAGATACGCAGTATTTT. It is translated as CSVTPGTSSTDTQYF.

V is TRBV4-2 and J is TRBJ1-5, with no clear D. The germline gives CDR1 LGHNA, CDR2 YNFKEQ. The CDR3 consists of 13 residues. Trimming removed 1 base at V and 7 bases at J, with 8 bases between. In DNA, the CDR3 is TGTGCCAGCAGCCAAGGCCAAGCCCAGCCCCAGCATTTT. Its translation is CASSQGQAQPQHF.

In this sample, this clone is medium-sized. This chain links TRBV18 with TRBJ2-1; D may be TRBD1 (5 bases). The germline CDR1 and CDR2 sequences are KGHSH and LQKENI. This CDR3 is 15 amino acids long. With 2 bases removed from V and 5 bases from J, the gap between germline ends came to 13 bases. CDR3 protein: CASSPGAGWNNEQFF. In DNA form, the CDR3 reads TGTGCCAGCTCACCAGGGGCAGGGTGGAACAATGAGCAGTTCTTC.

This clone was recorded only once. The genes are TRBV23-1 and TRBJ1-1; D unresolved. TRBV23-1 counts as an open reading frame of uncertain function. This CDR3 region has 14 residues. V lost 4 bases and J lost 0, with 9 bases in between. CDR3 loop: CASSPVALNTEAFF. The CDR3 nucleotides read TGCGCCAGCAGTCCGGTCGCTTTGAACACTGAAGCTTTCTTT.

The chain has TRBV19 and TRBJ1-5; D not resolved. The V gene lost 10 bases and the J gene lost 3 bases, with 13 bases spanning the gap. The CDR3 is 13 residues long. Germline CDR1 is LNHDA and CDR2 is SQIVND (reference sequence). DNA of the CDR3: TGTGCCACCTCCCACTACCCCAATCAGCCCCAGCATTTT. Translating gives CATSHYPNQPQHF. The variable domain in full, completed from reference TRBV19 and TRBJ1-5, reads DGGITQSPKYLFRKEGQNVTLSCEQNLNHDAMYWYRQDPGQGLRLIYYSQIVNDFQKGDIAEGYSVSREKKESFPLTVTSAQKNPTAFYLCATSHYPNQPQHFGDGTRLSIL.

The chain is built from TRBV29-1 and TRBJ2-1; a weak D match, TRBD2 (6 bases). Germline V gene lookup returns CDR1 SQVTM and CDR2 ANQGSEA. The V end lost 8 bases, the J end lost 10 bases, and 18 bases lay between the germline ends. The CDR3 totals 12 residues. CDR3 DNA sequence: TGCAGCACTCGGCGAGGCGGGGAAGAGCAGTTCTTC. Translating gives CSTRRGGEEQFF.

V gene TRBV20-1 combines with J gene TRBJ1-4; no definite D call. Trimming took 6 bases from V and 8 from J, leaving 10 bases between them. Germline assignment: CDR1 DFQATT and CDR2 SNEGSKA (reference sequence). The CDR3 is made up of 11 amino acids. CDR3 sequence: CSAARGEKLFF. In DNA form, the CDR3 reads TGCAGTGCCGCCCGAGGGGAAAAACTGTTTTTT.

J is TRBJ1-2 and V is TRBV3-1 (or the pseudogene TRBV3-2), with D possibly being TRBD1 (6 bases). Looked up from germline, CDR1 is LGHDT and CDR2 is YNNKEL (reference sequence). The CDR3 loop spans 15 amino acids. The V end was cut by 4 bases, the J end by 8 bases, with 20 bases between. Here the CDR3 reads CASSPRGGASGGYTF. As DNA, the CDR3 is TGTGCCAGCAGCCCCCGCGGGGGCGCGTCTGGAGGCTACACCTTC.

The chain recombines TRBV6-4 with TRBJ2-7, with 9 bases fitting TRBD2. The CDR3 covers 17 residues. The V segment lost 2 bases and the J segment 6 bases; nucleotides outside the gene matches: 14. Germline values: CDR1 MRHNA, CDR2 SNTAGT. DNA for the CDR3: TGTGCCAGCAGTGACCCCCGAGGTAGCGGGAGTATCTCCGAGCAGTACGTC. Residues: CASSDPRGSGSISEQYV.